The subject of this entry is one TCR beta chain. CDR1 is MNHNS, CDR2 SASEGT, per germline. The CDR3 sequence is 16 residues long. V gave up 8 bases and J gave up 4 bases, with 23 bases separating them. The sample comes from a study of T cells in Graves' hyperthyroidism and ophthalmopathy. TCR beta CDR3 region amplification was performed from RNA transcripts. HTBI primers drove first-round RT-PCR of the TCR CDR3. Via MiXCR, TCRdb re-called the multiplex PCR reads, giving one row per CDR3 protein. The sample includes 690,000 or so distinct CDR3 sequences, 15% to 20% seen only once; the top ten take 16%. Sequencing was performed on blood. This sequence joins TRBV6-1 and TRBJ2-5; TRBD1 or TRBD2 may be the D gene (7 bases each). This clonotype originated in a woman aged 50 to 65 with Graves' hyperthyroidism that later progressed to Graves' ophthalmopathy. The CDR3 DNA reads TGTGCCAGCCTCAATCGGGAGGCAGGGGGTGGAGAGACCCAGTACTTC. Protein: CASLNREAGGGETQYF.